This TCR beta chain was recorded in a study of early stage breast cancer tumors. Whole-study context: Most invasive tumors, about 80% of the 16, were ER+/PR+/HER2-. Regarding the study as a whole: Compared with adjacent normal breast, tumors showed about 2.5-fold denser, more clonal T cells. Enriched TCRB sequences shared across patients were mostly commonly generated sequences.

The V gene lost 4 bases and the J gene lost 4 bases, with 12 bases spanning the gap. Germline-derived CDR1 and CDR2 are SGHAT and FQNNGV. The length of the CDR3 is 14 residues. A remark on this clone: Its antigen is as yet unknown.

Each sample had two DNA replicates, roughly 0.5 ug blood or around 1.5 ug tissue. Assay: immunoSEQ multiplex PCR; the TCRdb copy retains only in-frame clones and omits some. The profile shows some 47,000 clones, 83% of them singletons. The receptor's source is a person in their fifties with breast cancer. The sample comprised blood. This rearrangement joins TRBV11-2 to TRBJ2-3, with D tentatively TRBD1 or TRBD2 (5 bases each). The DNA of the CDR3 is TGTGCCAGCAGCTCCGGGACCCCCGCAGATACGCAGTATTTT. Its translation is CASSSGTPADTQYF.